A single sample is the source of the 27 T cell receptor beta chains below, sequenced in a study of T cells in localized non-small cell lung cancer. The repertoire was sequenced with immunoSEQ multiplex PCR; TCRdb's copy has only in-frame clones and lacks some. The top ten clones hold under 5.5% of a sample with some 31,000 clones, about 90% of them seen once. This specimen was peripheral blood, taken before any cancer treatment. Receptors originate from a woman aged 35-70 years with stage I lung adenocarcinoma.

This clone was counted a few times. This chain uses TRBV9 with TRBJ1-1, with no clear D. The CDR3 extends over 14 amino acids. CDR1 is SGDLS, CDR2 YYNGEE, per germline. Trimming took 2 bases from V and 4 from J, leaving 12 bases between them. The CDR3 loop is CASSVRSFSTEAFF. The CDR3 DNA is TGTGCCAGCAGCGTTAGGTCATTCAGCACTGAAGCTTTCTTT.

The rearrangement uses TRBV4-3 and TRBJ2-1; the D is unclear. The germline V gene encodes CDR1 LGHNA and CDR2 YSLEER. This CDR3 contains 17 residues. V lost 1 base to trimming and J lost 6 bases, with 19 bases between them. CDR3 nucleotide sequence: TGCGCCAGCAGCCAAGGAGAAAGTCACCCCCCTAGCAATGAGCAGTTCTTC. Protein sequence: CASSQGESHPPSNEQFF.

The chain joins TRBV6-1 to TRBJ1-2, with TRBD1 matching over 8 bases. The CDR3 is 17 amino acids. Trimming at V came to 4 bases and at J to 2 bases, leaving 12 bases not matched to a gene. Germline CDR1 is MNHNS and CDR2 is SASEGT. The CDR3 here is CASSVQTLRDRNYGYTF. The CDR3 DNA sequence: TGTGCCAGCAGTGTGCAAACTCTCCGGGACAGGAACTATGGCTACACCTTC.

The V gene is TRBV9, the J gene TRBJ1-1; 11 nucleotides align to TRBD1. Losses at the gene ends were 3 bases for V and 6 bases for J; bases not matched to a gene: 7. Germline V gene lookup returns CDR1 SGDLS and CDR2 YYNGEE. The length of the CDR3 is 15 residues. The CDR3 sequence is CASSAPGQGVAEAFF. The CDR3 DNA reads TGTGCCAGCAGCGCTCCGGGACAGGGGGTTGCTGAAGCTTTCTTT.

This chain connects TRBV4-1 to TRBJ2-1; possible D gene TRBD1, 6 bases. This CDR3 has 16 amino acids. V was clipped by 4 bases and J by 6 bases, with 19 bases between them. The germline V gene encodes CDR1 MGHRA and CDR2 YSYEKL. The CDR3 DNA sequence: TGCGCCAGCAGCCTAGTAAATTCTGGACAGTCCAATGAGCAGTTCTTC. It codes for CASSLVNSGQSNEQFF.

The chain employs TRBV11-2 and TRBJ1-5; 7 nucleotides line up with TRBD1. This CDR3 comprises 15 residues. J was trimmed by 6 bases and V by 1 base; bases with no gene match: 6. Germline loops: CDR1 SGHAT, CDR2 FQNNGV. The CDR3 DNA follows: TGTGCCAGCAGCTTAGTAGGGGGCGCAGGTCAGCCCCAGCATTTT. Translation gives CASSLVGGAGQPQHF.

The V call is TRBV19, the J call TRBJ1-1; possibly TRBD1 for D (6 bases). Trimming took 0 bases from V and 3 from J, leaving 8 bases between them. CDR3 length equals 14 residues. Looked up from germline, CDR1 is LNHDA and CDR2 is SQIVND (reference sequence). The CDR3 coding sequence is TGTGCCAGTAGTATAGAACCAGGGGACACTGAAGCTTTCTTT. Residues: CASSIEPGDTEAFF.

J is TRBJ2-7 and V is TRBV7-3, with unresolved D. Germline V gene lookup returns CDR1 SGHTA and CDR2 FQGTGA. V lost 5 bases to trimming and J lost 6 bases, with 20 bases between them. The CDR3 contains 15 residues. The CDR3 protein is CASSPSAISLGEQYF. The CDR3 nucleotides are TGTGCCAGCAGCCCATCTGCGATATCGCTGGGCGAGCAGTACTTC. The whole variable domain, filled in from reference TRBV7-3 and TRBJ2-7, reads GAGVSQTPSNKVTEKGKYVELRCDPISGHTALYWYRQSLGQGPEFLIYFQGTGAADDSGLPNDRFFAVRPEGSVSTLKIQRTERGDSAVYLCASSPSAISLGEQYFGPGTRLTVT.

CDR3 sequence: CASSRGQGEEKLFF. CDR3 DNA sequence: TGTGCCAGCAGTAGGGGACAGGGGGAGGAAAAACTGTTTTTT. This sequence joins TRBV6-5 and TRBJ1-4, with 11 bases fitting TRBD1. CDR1 MNHEY and CDR2 SVGAGI come from the germline V gene. With 5 bases clipped from V and 8 bases from J, the junction kept 4 bases outside the gene matches. CDR3 length: 14 residues.

The CDR3 sequence: CAWRLAGGYQETQYF. In DNA form, the CDR3 reads TGTGCCTGGAGGTTAGCGGGGGGGTACCAAGAGACCCAGTACTTC. This chain joins TRBV30 and TRBJ2-5; 11 nucleotides match TRBD2. The CDR3 contains 15 residues. Germline V lookup: CDR1 GTSNPN, CDR2 SVGIG (reference sequence). V shed 3 bases and J 0 bases; nucleotides not matched to a gene: 3.

Here the CDR3 reads CASSSQLRNQPQHF. Here the CDR3 DNA reads TGTGCCAGTAGTTCTCAGTTGCGCAATCAGCCCCAGCATTTT. The genes are TRBV19 and TRBJ1-5; D is unclear. This CDR3 comprises 14 residues. V was trimmed by 5 bases and J by 2 bases, leaving 10 bases between them. Germline loops: CDR1 LNHDA, CDR2 SQIVND (reference sequence). Supplemented by reference TRBV19 and TRBJ1-5, the full variable domain reads DGGITQSPKYLFRKEGQNVTLSCEQNLNHDAMYWYRQDPGQGLRLIYYSQIVNDFQKGDIAEGYSVSREKKESFPLTVTSAQKNPTAFYLCASSSQLRNQPQHFGDGTRLSIL.

J is TRBJ2-1 and V is TRBV27; 7 bases are shared with TRBD1. The CDR3 spans 15 residues. V lost 4 bases, J lost 6 bases, and 9 bases stayed unmatched. CDR1 is MNHEY and CDR2 is SMNVEV in the germline V gene (reference sequence). CDR3 amino acids: CASSSRTGGTNEQFF. For the CDR3, the DNA is TGTGCCAGCAGTTCCCGGACAGGAGGAACCAATGAGCAGTTCTTC.

The rearrangement links TRBV6-1 to TRBJ1-5, with D tentatively TRBD1 (6 bases). The V and J ends lost 5 bases and 7 bases respectively, with 15 bases between them. Per germline, CDR1 MNHNS and CDR2 SASEGT. The CDR3 is made up of 14 amino acids. The CDR3: CASSLGDQGQPQHF. The CDR3 bases are TGTGCCAGCAGTTTAGGGGACCAGGGGCAGCCCCAGCATTTT.

V gene TRBV19 combines with J gene TRBJ1-1; a weak D match, TRBD1 (6 bases). CDR1 and CDR2 (germline): LNHDA, SQIVND (reference sequence). The CDR3 length is 13 residues. V lost 3 bases to trimming and J lost 7 bases, with 12 bases between them. The CDR3 nucleotides read TGTGCCAGTAGTATTTCGCAGGGGCGTGAAGCTTTCTTT. Its translation is CASSISQGREAFF.

The chain couples TRBV7-9 to TRBJ2-3, with D uncertain. There are 12 residues in the CDR3. V shed 3 bases and J shed 6 bases, with 7 bases lying between them. Germline assignment: CDR1 SEHNR and CDR2 FQNEAQ (reference sequence). This CDR3 is CASSFGADTQYF. DNA for the CDR3: TGTGCCAGCAGCTTCGGCGCGGATACGCAGTATTTT.

This chain links TRBV7-9 with TRBJ1-1; the match to TRBD1 covers 8 bases. The CDR3 has 14 amino acids. Germline assignment: CDR1 SEHNR and CDR2 FQNEAQ (reference sequence). Trimming removed 5 bases from V and 5 bases from J; junction bases left unmatched: 7. This CDR3 reads CASSRAGGETEAFF. Here the CDR3 DNA reads TGTGCCAGCAGCCGTGCAGGGGGCGAGACTGAAGCTTTCTTT.

V gene TRBV4-3 combines with J gene TRBJ2-7; D remains unclear. CDR1 LGHNA and CDR2 YSLEER come from the germline V gene. V shed 1 base and J shed 5 bases, with 12 bases lying between them. The CDR3 runs to 14 residues. The DNA of the CDR3 is TGCGCCAGCAGCCAAGGGGTAGGGAAGGACGAGCAGTACTTC. Translation gives CASSQGVGKDEQYF.

The chain has TRBV6-5 and TRBJ1-5; D is possibly TRBD1 (6 bases). With 6 bases removed from V and 6 bases from J, the gap between germline ends came to 15 bases. The CDR3 loop spans 14 amino acids. Germline V gene data show CDR1 as MNHEY and CDR2 as SVGAGI. CDR3 coding DNA: TGTGCCAGCAGCACCGGGACATTAGGTCAGCCCCAGCATTTT. This gives the protein CASSTGTLGQPQHF.

CDR3: CASSDGTGWYGYTF. CDR3 bases: TGTGCCAGCAGCGATGGAACGGGGTGGTATGGCTACACCTTC. The V and J genes are TRBV5-6 and TRBJ1-2, with no clear D. Germline CDR1 and CDR2: SGHDT and YYEEEE. This CDR3 has 14 residues. Trimming cost V 4 bases and J 5 bases, with 15 bases left between them.

The CDR3 loop reads CASSLGQGVRGNQPQHF. CDR3 bases: TGTGCCAGCAGCTTAGGGCAGGGGGTTAGGGGCAATCAGCCCCAGCATTTT. This chain links TRBV7-8 with TRBJ1-5, with 7 bases lining up with TRBD1. The junction had 8 bases not matched to a gene; V was cut back by 1 base and J by 2 bases. The CDR3 sequence is 17 residues long. CDR1 is SGHVS, CDR2 FQNEAQ, per germline.

The V and J genes are TRBV7-9 and TRBJ2-7, with D maybe TRBD2 (6 bases). V dropped 0 bases and J dropped 3 bases, with 6 bases sitting between them. CDR1 SEHNR and CDR2 FQNEAQ come from the germline V gene (reference sequence). CDR3 length equals 13 residues. CDR3 residues: CASSLARGYEQYF. The CDR3 DNA follows: TGTGCCAGCAGCTTAGCGCGGGGCTACGAGCAGTACTTC.

The chain is built from TRBV4-3 and TRBJ1-4; TRBD1 matches at 9 bases. The germline CDR1 and CDR2 sequences are LGHNA and YSLEER. The CDR3 consists of 15 residues. V trimming: 1 base; J trimming: 4 bases; junction bases outside the gene matches: 1. CDR3 sequence reads: CASSQGDRDNEKLFF. Here the CDR3 DNA reads TGCGCCAGCAGCCAAGGGGACAGGGATAATGAAAAACTGTTTTTT.

CDR3 nucleotides: TGTGCCAGCAGTCGCGGTCCAGATACGCAGTATTTT. Amino acid sequence: CASSRGPDTQYF. The chain combines TRBV2 with TRBJ2-3, with unresolved D. The CDR3 totals 12 residues. Germline V CDR1 and CDR2: SNHLY, FYNNEI. V lost 5 bases, J lost 4 bases, and 7 bases lay in between.

The sample holds a few counts of this clone. The chain uses TRBV6-5 and TRBJ2-1; D unclear. Germline V gene sequence: CDR1 MNHEY, CDR2 SVGAGI. V was shortened by 5 bases and J by 3 bases, with 14 bases between the two germline ends. The CDR3 is 15 residues long. The CDR3 region is CASSATHPRYNEQFF. CDR3 in DNA: TGTGCCAGCAGTGCAACACATCCTCGCTACAATGAGCAGTTCTTC.

The CDR3 here is CASSLDHSETQYF. CDR3 nucleotide sequence: TGTGCCAGCAGCTTAGACCACTCTGAGACCCAGTACTTC. The chain couples TRBV7-6 to TRBJ2-5, with D hard to call. Trimming took off 1 base at V and 5 bases at J, with 8 bases between the two ends. From germline, CDR1 is SGHVS and CDR2 FNYEAQ. The CDR3 runs to 13 residues.

The chain recombines TRBV7-8 with TRBJ2-5; D is unclear. Gene TRBJ2-7 matches the end of the DNA better, so the J call may be wrong. Germline V gives CDR1 SGHVS, CDR2 FQNEAQ. This CDR3 comprises 13 residues. The CDR3 DNA reads as TGTGCCAGCAGCTGGGGAAGCGTCTACGAGCAGTACTTC. It codes for CASSWGSVYEQYF.

The genes are TRBV7-8 and TRBJ2-3; TRBD2 is a possible D gene (5 bases). V lost 5 bases, J lost 2 bases, and 11 bases lay in between. This CDR3 comprises 14 residues. The germline gives CDR1 SGHVS, CDR2 FQNEAQ. CDR3 bases: TGTGCCAGCAGCCTACCGGGAAACACAGATACGCAGTATTTT. Translated: CASSLPGNTDTQYF.